The source of this T cell receptor beta chain is a study of blood T cell repertoires in COVID-19. Unmatched junction bases numbered 6, after V lost 2 bases and J lost 3 bases. Looked up from germline, CDR1 is SEHNR and CDR2 is FQNEAQ (reference sequence). CDR3 length: 15 amino acids. Repertoires were generated with immunoSEQ multiplex PCR, while TCRdb's copy carries only in-frame clones and drops some. The table records under 300,000 clones, around 90% of them present only once. The clonotype comes from a woman in her fifties or sixties with COVID-19, enrolled during active disease. This chain joins TRBV7-9 and TRBJ2-5; 7 bases line up with TRBD1. Sequenced sample: peripheral blood. CDR3 region: CASSLFLGTEETQYF. For the CDR3, the DNA is TGTGCCAGCAGCTTATTTTTGGGGACAGAAGAGACCCAGTACTTC.